The rows below give T cell receptor beta chains drawn from one sample of a study of blood T cell repertoires in COVID-19. Repertoires were generated with immunoSEQ multiplex PCR, while TCRdb's copy carries only in-frame clones and drops some. This repertoire shows about 290,000 clones, around four fifths found once; its top ten account for 4% to 5%. The sample taken for sequencing was peripheral blood. The receptors shown here come from a woman aged 45-60 years with active or convalescent COVID-19. CDR3s include the opening cysteine and the closing phenylalanine or tryptophan. D genes are given only for firm matches. Clone size is stated in some rows and not others, as once, few, many or a class when expanded.

d_gene: TRBD2; v_gene: TRBV18; abundance: few; j_gene: TRBJ2-1; len: 16; CDR3nt: TGTGCCAGCTCCCTCGCCGAAGCGGGAAACGCCGTGGGACAGTTCTTC; CDR3aa: CASSLAEAGNAVGQFF
d_gene: TRBD1; v_gene: TRBV19; abundance: few; j_gene: TRBJ1-1; len: 15; CDR3nt: TGTGCCAGTATTCAGACAGGGGCGGCGAACACTGAAGCTTTCTTT; CDR3aa: CASIQTGAANTEAFF
d_gene: -; v_gene: TRBV25-1; abundance: -; j_gene: TRBJ2-3; len: 16; CDR3nt: TGTGCCAGCAGTGAAAAACGCCTGACTAGGGCAGATACGCAGTATTTT; CDR3aa: CASSEKRLTRADTQYF
d_gene: -; v_gene: TRBV6-1; abundance: -; j_gene: TRBJ2-3; len: 14; CDR3nt: TGTGCCAGCAGTGAAGCGCAGGGCGGATACGCACAGTATTTT; CDR3aa: CASSEAQGGYAQYF
d_gene: -; v_gene: TRBV7-6; abundance: once; j_gene: TRBJ2-7; len: 13; CDR3nt: TGTGCCAGCAGCTTAGCGGTCAGCGGCGAGCAGTACTTC; CDR3aa: CASSLAVSGEQYF
d_gene: TRBD2; v_gene: TRBV5-6; abundance: -; j_gene: TRBJ2-1; len: 15; CDR3nt: TGTGCCAGCAGCTTGGTTGCGGGAGGGTACAATGAGCAGTTCTTC; CDR3aa: CASSLVAGGYNEQFF
d_gene: TRBD2; v_gene: TRBV29-1; abundance: once; j_gene: TRBJ2-1; len: 13; CDR3nt: TGCAGCGTTGGTGCGGGAGGGCCGTATGAGCAGTTCTTC; CDR3aa: CSVGAGGPYEQFF
d_gene: TRBD1; v_gene: TRBV18; abundance: -; j_gene: TRBJ1-2; len: 13; CDR3nt: TGTGCCAGCTCACCACTACAGGGGTATGGCTACACCTTC; CDR3aa: CASSPLQGYGYTF
d_gene: TRBD2; v_gene: TRBV4-2; abundance: -; j_gene: TRBJ2-7; len: 15; CDR3nt: TGTGCCAGCAGCCGTTCCGGGACTAGCTCCTACGAGCAGTACTTC; CDR3aa: CASSRSGTSSYEQYF
d_gene: -; v_gene: TRBV28; abundance: few; j_gene: TRBJ1-2; len: 15; CDR3nt: TGTGCCAGCACGGGGATCCGCGCGGGACCTCTTGGCTACACCTTC; CDR3aa: CASTGIRAGPLGYTF
d_gene: TRBD1; v_gene: TRBV27; abundance: -; j_gene: TRBJ1-1; len: 13; CDR3nt: TGTGCCAGCAGGGGACAGGGAAACACTGAAGCTTTCTTT; CDR3aa: CASRGQGNTEAFF
d_gene: -; v_gene: TRBV2; abundance: once; j_gene: TRBJ1-2; len: 13; CDR3nt: TGTGCCAGCAGTTACCTTTTACAGGATGGCTACACCTTC; CDR3aa: CASSYLLQDGYTF
d_gene: TRBD2; v_gene: TRBV2; abundance: -; j_gene: TRBJ2-7; len: 16; CDR3nt: TGTGCCAGCAGTGAAGCGCTTTTAGCGGGAGAACACGAGCAGTACTTC; CDR3aa: CASSEALLAGEHEQYF
d_gene: -; v_gene: TRBV4-1; abundance: -; j_gene: TRBJ1-1; len: 15; CDR3nt: TGCGCCAGCAGCCAAGGAACCTTCGTACTCACTGAAGCTTTCTTT; CDR3aa: CASSQGTFVLTEAFF
d_gene: TRBD2; v_gene: TRBV18; abundance: -; j_gene: TRBJ2-7; len: 14; CDR3nt: TGTGCCAGCTCACCCCGGGAGGGGGCCTACGAGCAGTACTTC; CDR3aa: CASSPREGAYEQYF
d_gene: TRBD1; v_gene: TRBV6-5; abundance: -; j_gene: TRBJ1-6; len: 15; CDR3nt: TGTGCCACCAAGACAGGGTCCTCGTTTAATTCACCCCTCCACTTT; CDR3aa: CATKTGSSFNSPLHF
d_gene: TRBD1; v_gene: TRBV27; abundance: many; j_gene: TRBJ2-3; len: 16; CDR3nt: TGTGCCAGCAGTTTATCGAACAGGGGGCAGACAGATACGCAGTATTTT; CDR3aa: CASSLSNRGQTDTQYF
d_gene: -; v_gene: TRBV9; abundance: once; j_gene: TRBJ1-4; len: 15; CDR3nt: TGTGCCAGCAGCGTAGCGAACAGTCTTAATGAAAAACTGTTTTTT; CDR3aa: CASSVANSLNEKLFF
d_gene: -; v_gene: TRBV11-2; abundance: few; j_gene: TRBJ1-1; len: 13; CDR3nt: TGTGCCAGCAGCTTAGACAGGGGCGCTGAAGCTTTCTTT; CDR3aa: CASSLDRGAEAFF
d_gene: TRBD2; v_gene: TRBV28; abundance: -; j_gene: TRBJ2-7; len: 18; CDR3nt: TGTGCCAGCAAAAGCACGGGACTAGCGGGAGGTCACAGCTACGAGCAGTACTTC; CDR3aa: CASKSTGLAGGHSYEQYF
d_gene: -; v_gene: TRBV24-1; abundance: -; j_gene: TRBJ2-2; len: 14; CDR3nt: TGTGCCACCAGTCGGGCCGGCGGGACCGGGGAGCTGTTTTTT; CDR3aa: CATSRAGGTGELFF
d_gene: -; v_gene: TRBV12-3/TRBV12-4; abundance: few; j_gene: TRBJ2-7; len: 12; CDR3nt: TGTGCCAGCAGTTTGGGCGGGAACGAGCAGTACTTC; CDR3aa: CASSLGGNEQYF
d_gene: -; v_gene: TRBV7-8; abundance: -; j_gene: TRBJ2-2; len: 16; CDR3nt: TGTGCCAGCAGCTTAGTATGGCAGGTGGACACCGGGGAGCTGTTTTTT; CDR3aa: CASSLVWQVDTGELFF
d_gene: -; v_gene: TRBV5-1; abundance: -; j_gene: TRBJ1-1; len: 16; CDR3nt: TGCGCCAGCAGCTTGGCCGCGACATCACCAGTCACTGAAGCTTTCTTT; CDR3aa: CASSLAATSPVTEAFF
d_gene: TRBD2; v_gene: TRBV5-1; abundance: -; j_gene: TRBJ2-1; len: 15; CDR3nt: TGCGCCAGCAGCGTCGAGCGGGAGGCCTACAATGAGCAGTTCTTC; CDR3aa: CASSVEREAYNEQFF
d_gene: -; v_gene: TRBV19; abundance: -; j_gene: TRBJ1-4; len: 10; CDR3nt: TGTGCCAGGCCGAGGAGAAAACTGTTTTTT; CDR3aa: CARPRRKLFF